The rows below give T cell receptor beta chains drawn from one sample of a study of blood T cell repertoires in COVID-19. Only in-frame clones appear in the TCRdb table, and some are missing; sequencing was by immunoSEQ multiplex PCR. The repertoire holds more than 65,000 clones, with roughly 80% as singletons. The sample taken for sequencing was peripheral blood. The receptors were sampled from a woman older than 75 with acute or convalescent COVID-19. Both conserved end residues are part of each CDR3. Each record gives: J gene, D gene, clone size, V gene, CDR3 protein, CDR3 DNA. D genes are given only for firm matches. Expanded clones are given a class, and other clones once, few, many or no size at all.

>TRBJ2-3|-|-|TRBV2
CASTAGAGGTQYF
TGTGCCAGCACCGCAGGGGCGGGCGGTACGCAGTATTTT
>TRBJ2-5|TRBD1|-|TRBV7-6
CASSLVGQGAGETQYF
TGTGCCAGCAGCTTAGTGGGCCAGGGGGCTGGGGAGACCCAGTACTTC
>TRBJ1-5|TRBD1|-|TRBV7-2
CASSPTGQVNRPQHF
TGTGCCAGCAGCCCCACGGGACAGGTCAATCGGCCCCAGCATTTT
>TRBJ1-1|TRBD1|-|TRBV18
CASSTRQGEAFF
TGTGCCAGCTCAACCAGACAGGGGGAAGCTTTCTTT
>TRBJ2-2|-|-|TRBV5-4
CASSLKLNTGELFF
TGTGCCAGCAGCCTAAAATTGAACACCGGGGAGCTGTTTTTT
>TRBJ2-3|TRBD1|-|TRBV5-1
CASRPPGQGSDTQYF
TGCGCCAGCAGACCACCGGGACAGGGATCAGATACGCAGTATTTT
>TRBJ1-2|-|-|TRBV15
CATSRDRGVSYGYTF
TGTGCCACCAGCAGAGATCGGGGGGTGAGCTATGGCTACACCTTC
>TRBJ1-2|-|-|TRBV7-2
CASSPWGPNYGYTF
TGTGCCAGCAGCCCATGGGGCCCTAACTATGGCTACACCTTC
>TRBJ1-2|TRBD1|-|TRBV27
CASSRDRVSAGYTF
TGTGCCAGCAGCCGGGACAGAGTTTCTGCTGGCTACACCTTC
>TRBJ1-4|-|-|TRBV5-1
CASSSQGSPGELFF
TGCGCCAGCAGTTCACAGGGTTCGCCCGGGGAACTGTTTTTT
>TRBJ1-3|-|few|TRBV19
CASSIGGQSGNTIYF
TGTGCCAGTAGTATAGGAGGACAGAGTGGAAACACCATATATTTT
>TRBJ2-7|-|-|TRBV19
CASSINLPYEQYF
TGTGCCAGTAGTATAAACCTACCCTACGAGCAGTACTTC
>TRBJ1-2|-|once|TRBV3-1/TRBV3-2
CASKQGLRGSNYGYTF
TGTGCCAGCAAACAGGGCCTAAGGGGGAGCAACTATGGCTACACCTTC
>TRBJ1-1|TRBD1|-|TRBV7-9
CASSFGQEKAFF
TGTGCCAGCAGCTTCGGACAGGAGAAAGCTTTCTTT
>TRBJ2-5|-|-|TRBV2
CASNHPGNREETQYF
TGTGCCAGCAACCACCCCGGGAACCGGGAAGAGACCCAGTACTTC
>TRBJ2-1|TRBD2|-|TRBV12-3/TRBV12-4
CASLAGGPHEQFF
TGTGCCAGTCTAGCGGGGGGGCCACATGAGCAGTTCTTC
>TRBJ2-3|-|-|TRBV20-1
CSASTDSTDTQYF
TGCAGTGCTAGTACCGACTCTACAGATACGCAGTATTTT
>TRBJ1-3|-|few|TRBV7-3
CASSLTPLTGNTIYF
TGTGCCAGCAGCTTAACGCCCTTAACTGGTAACACCATATATTTT
>TRBJ2-5|-|-|TRBV12-3/TRBV12-4
CASSPGQKETQYF
TGTGCCAGCAGTCCCGGACAGAAAGAGACCCAGTACTTC
>TRBJ2-5|-|-|TRBV3-1/TRBV3-2
CASSQGRGRKTQYF
TGTGCCAGCAGCCAAGGTCGGGGTCGAAAGACCCAGTACTTC
>TRBJ1-1|-|-|TRBV30
CAWSAYRGQIINGMNTEAFF
TGTGCCTGGAGTGCATACCGAGGACAGATAATAAATGGTATGAACACTGAAGCTTTCTTT
>TRBJ2-3|TRBD2|-|TRBV3-1/TRBV3-2
CASSQDPLSMAGGVTDTQYF
TGTGCCAGCAGCCAAGATCCCCTATCTATGGCGGGGGGTGTCACAGATACGCAGTATTTT
>TRBJ2-5|TRBD1|few|TRBV13
CASSLGTGGGQETQYF
TGTGCCAGCAGCTTAGGAACAGGGGGAGGACAAGAGACCCAGTACTTC
>TRBJ2-2|-|-|TRBV21-1
CASRKGDRENTGELFF
TGTGCCAGCAGAAAGGGGGACCGGGAGAACACCGGGGAGCTGTTTTTT
>TRBJ2-7|TRBD1|-|TRBV3-1/TRBV3-2
CASSPTIQGARGF
TGTGCCAGCAGCCCGACAATCCAGGGGGCCAGGGGCTTC
>TRBJ1-6|TRBD1|once|TRBV11-2
CASSLFRGANSPLHF
TGTGCCAGCAGCTTATTCAGGGGGGCTAATTCACCCCTCCACTTT
>TRBJ2-3|-|-|TRBV24-1
CATSDPRTTTDTQYF
TGTGCCACCAGTGACCCCCGGACTACCACAGATACGCAGTATTTT
>TRBJ2-1|-|-|TRBV2
CASSVRGDQAKEQFF
TGTGCCAGCAGTGTACGGGGAGACCAGGCCAAGGAGCAGTTCTTC
>TRBJ1-5|-|-|TRBV6-1
CASSASQVILTNQPQHF
TGTGCCAGCAGTGCTTCACAGGTAATACTTACCAATCAGCCCCAGCATTTT
>TRBJ2-7|TRBD2|-|TRBV5-1
CARAGALSGGIYEQYF
TGCGCCAGGGCTGGGGCGCTTAGCGGGGGGATCTACGAGCAGTACTTC
>TRBJ2-7|TRBD2|-|TRBV5-1
CASTRRGEGEQYF
TGCGCCAGCACCCGACGGGGGGAAGGCGAGCAGTACTTC
>TRBJ1-6|TRBD1|-|TRBV15
CATNTGTGVNSPLHF
TGTGCCACCAACACCGGGACAGGGGTAAATTCACCCCTCCACTTT
>TRBJ2-5|TRBD2|few|TRBV2
CASSSGTSGGAWETQYF
TGTGCCAGCAGCTCCGGGACTAGCGGGGGGGCCTGGGAGACCCAGTACTTC
>TRBJ2-7|-|few|TRBV20-1
CSASPRYRDAYEQYF
TGCAGTGCTAGTCCCCGGTACCGGGATGCGTACGAGCAGTACTTC
>TRBJ1-3|-|-|TRBV27
CASSPSFSGNTIYF
TGTGCCAGCAGCCCCAGTTTCTCTGGAAACACCATATATTTT
>TRBJ2-5|TRBD1|-|TRBV7-6
CASSFDRGYQETQYF
TGTGCCAGCAGCTTCGACAGGGGGTACCAAGAGACCCAGTACTTC
>TRBJ1-4|TRBD1|once|TRBV13
CASSFGQGGEKLFF
TGTGCCAGCAGCTTCGGACAGGGAGGGGAAAAACTGTTTTTT
>TRBJ1-2|TRBD1|-|TRBV2
CASSQQGAANYGYTF
TGTGCCAGCAGTCAACAGGGGGCGGCTAACTATGGCTACACCTTC
>TRBJ2-5|-|once|TRBV6-5
CASSPPGQETQYF
TGTGCCAGCAGTCCACCAGGGCAGGAGACCCAGTACTTC
>TRBJ1-1|-|-|TRBV30
CAWSKQGRNTEAFF
TGTGCCTGGAGTAAACAGGGAAGGAACACTGAAGCTTTCTTT
>TRBJ1-3|-|-|TRBV30
CAWSVQGGRNTIYF
TGTGCCTGGAGTGTACAGGGAGGGAGAAACACCATATATTTT
>TRBJ2-6|-|-|TRBV10-3
CAISEGGARGANVLTF
TGTGCCATCAGTGAAGGAGGGGCGCGCGGGGCCAACGTCCTGACTTTC
>TRBJ1-1|TRBD1|-|TRBV10-1
CASSRTGYTEAFF
TGCGCCAGCAGCCGGACAGGCTACACTGAAGCTTTCTTT
>TRBJ2-1|-|-|TRBV5-1
CASSFPGEDEQFF
TGCGCCAGCAGCTTCCCGGGGGAGGATGAGCAGTTCTTC
>TRBJ1-1|-|-|TRBV14
CASKLTVMNTEAFF
TGTGCCAGCAAACTGACAGTAATGAACACTGAAGCTTTCTTT
>TRBJ1-4|TRBD1|few|TRBV5-1
CASSWGQGLGEKLFF
TGCGCCAGCAGCTGGGGACAGGGTCTGGGTGAAAAACTGTTTTTT
>TRBJ2-2|TRBD1|once|TRBV5-4
CASSWTGDTGELFF
TGTGCCAGCAGCTGGACAGGGGACACCGGGGAGCTGTTTTTT
>TRBJ2-2|-|-|TRBV19
CASSISPVPLNTGELFF
TGTGCCAGTAGTATTAGTCCTGTTCCACTGAACACCGGGGAGCTGTTTTTT
>TRBJ2-2|TRBD1|-|TRBV5-1
CASSLGQGLRTGELFF
TGCGCCAGCAGCTTGGGACAGGGTTTGAGGACCGGGGAGCTGTTTTTT
>TRBJ1-2|-|once|TRBV10-3
CAISELGTDIYGYTF
TGTGCCATCAGTGAGTTGGGGACTGACATCTATGGCTACACCTTC
>TRBJ2-2|TRBD1|-|TRBV7-9
CASSPGQTNTGELFF
TGTGCCAGCAGCCCGGGACAGACGAACACCGGGGAGCTGTTTTTT
>TRBJ1-6|-|-|TRBV11-2
CASSAVRSFNSPLHF
TGTGCCAGCAGCGCGGTACGCAGTTTTAATTCACCCCTCCACTTT
>TRBJ1-5|TRBD1|-|TRBV11-2
CASSHGTAHQPQHF
TGTGCCAGCAGCCATGGGACAGCTCATCAGCCCCAGCATTTT
>TRBJ1-4|TRBD1|-|TRBV19
CASNHRGLANEKLFF
TGTGCCAGTAATCACAGGGGGCTGGCTAATGAAAAACTGTTTTTT
>TRBJ1-1|-|few|TRBV12-3/TRBV12-4
CASSPTVNTEAFF
TGTGCCAGCAGTCCGACAGTTAACACTGAAGCTTTCTTT